This T cell receptor (beta chain) came from a study of OX40 agonist ivuxolimab in advanced cancers. General study points: Averaging showed that CD8+ T cells had more expanded clones than CD4+ did. Some of the lowest clonal expansion was seen in partial responders at 0.1-3.0 mg/kg.

This clone was detected only once. Its target is unknown. The CDR3 has 11 amino acids. CDR1 and CDR2 (germline): SGHAT, FQNNGV. Trimming removed 6 bases at V and 3 bases at J, with 6 bases between. Using immunoSEQ multiplex PCR, the repertoire was profiled, and TCRdb retains in-frame clones only, with some absent. The table includes under 70,000 clones, 85% detected once. Patients were ruled out by autoimmune disease history or systemic immunosuppression. This chain uses TRBV11-2 with TRBJ2-7; D not resolved. This TCR derives from an adult with an advanced solid tumor such as melanoma, head and neck, liver or kidney cancer. Sequences were derived from CD4+ or CD8+ T cells sorted from blood, sampled in a trial of the OX40 agonist ivuxolimab. This CDR3 reads CASRVGYEQYF. CDR3 bases: TGTGCCAGCAGGGTCGGCTACGAGCAGTACTTC. Full variable domain (remainder filled in from reference TRBV11-2 and TRBJ2-7): EAGVAQSPRYKIIEKRQSVAFWCNPISGHATLYWYQQILGQGPKLLIQFQNNGVVDDSQLPKDRFSAERLKGVDSTLKIQPAKLEDSAVYLCASRVGYEQYFGPGTRLTVT.